These T cell receptor beta chains were read from a single sample in a study of T cells after posttransplantation cyclophosphamide. Libraries were prepared by immunoSEQ multiplex PCR; TCRdb keeps only in-frame clonotypes and omits some of them. The record shows about 44,000 clones for this sample, with no singletons present. Sequencing was performed on PBMCs. These receptors originate from a man aged 35 to 55 in good health, CMV-negative, and a related stem cell transplant donor. Each CDR3 is given with its conserved first and last residue. A D gene is named only where the DNA matches it firmly. Rows give clone size only sometimes, using once, few, many, or a class for an expanded clone.

NA,TRBV6-5,NA,TRBJ1-1,TGTGCCAGCAGTTACGGCACAGGGAACACTGAAGCTTTCTTT,CASSYGTGNTEAFF
many,TRBV9,NA,TRBJ1-1,TGTGCCAGCAGCGTATTGGGGGGTACCATGAACACTGAAGCTTTCTTT,CASSVLGGTMNTEAFF
few,TRBV13,TRBD1,TRBJ2-6,TGTGCCAGCAGCTCCGGACAGGGAATATACTCTGGGGCCAACGTCCTGACTTTC,CASSSGQGIYSGANVLTF
many,TRBV27,TRBD1,TRBJ1-2,TGTGCCAGCAGCCTAGTGGGACAGGGGGCTGGATCTTATGGCTACACCTTC,CASSLVGQGAGSYGYTF
many,TRBV6-6,NA,TRBJ2-2,TGTGCCATGCTAGGGGGTGCCGGGGAGCTGTTTTTT,CAMLGGAGELFF
many,TRBV2,NA,TRBJ2-5,TGTGCCAGCAGTCGAGGCCGCCAAGAGACCCAGTACTTC,CASSRGRQETQYF
many,TRBV27,NA,TRBJ1-5,TGTGCCAGCAAGAAAAACTCAAATCAGCCCCAGCATTTT,CASKKNSNQPQHF
many,TRBV20-1,NA,TRBJ1-3,TGCAGTGCTAGTTTGGCTAACACCATATATTTT,CSASLANTIYF
many,TRBV27,TRBD1,TRBJ1-4,TGTGCCAGCAGTTTCAGCGCGGGACAGGGCGAAATATTCGATGAAAAACTGTTTTTT,CASSFSAGQGEIFDEKLFF
many,TRBV9,TRBD1,TRBJ2-7,TGTGCCAGCAGCACCAGGACAGGGGAGGCCGAGCAGTACTTC,CASSTRTGEAEQYF
NA,TRBV7-9,NA,TRBJ2-3,TGTGCCAGCAGCTTACGTCAGGAATCAGATACGCAGTATTTT,CASSLRQESDTQYF
few,TRBV10-3,NA,TRBJ1-6,TGTGCCATCAGTGAAAGCACCTCTAATTCACCCCTCCACTTT,CAISESTSNSPLHF
few,TRBV7-2,NA,TRBJ2-5,TGTGCCAGCAGCTTAGCCTCGCGGGAGACCCAGTACTTC,CASSLASRETQYF
many,TRBV11-2,NA,TRBJ2-7,TGTGCCAGCAGCTTAAGTGAGGCCTTACGAAAGCAGTACTTC,CASSLSEALRKQYF
many,TRBV5-3,TRBD1,TRBJ1-5,TGTGCCAGAAGCGACTACAGGGGCGGCAATCAGCCCCAGCATTTT,CARSDYRGGNQPQHF
many,TRBV4-3,NA,TRBJ2-1,TGCGCCAGCAGCCAAGATAAGCGGGAGCAGTTCTTC,CASSQDKREQFF